Listed below are T cell receptor beta chains from one sample, sequenced in a study of cytomegalovirus exposure and HLA in healthy donors. Method: immunoSEQ multiplex PCR; TCRdb's copy keeps in-frame clones and lacks some. The sample holds 110,000 to 150,000 clones; about 70% are singletons and the top ten take 4% to 5.5%. What was sequenced was PBMCs. These receptors were collected from a man between 60 and 70 years old in good health and CMV-seronegative. CDR3s include the opening cysteine and the closing phenylalanine or tryptophan. D genes are given only for firm matches. Not all rows give a size; the values are once, few, many and, for expanded clones, a class.

. TRBJ2-1 TRBD2 TRBV7-2 TGTGCCAGCAGCTCGATTGGGACTAGCGGGCACTACAATGAGCAGTTCTTC CASSSIGTSGHYNEQFF
. TRBJ2-4 . TRBV7-9 TGTGCCAGCAGCCGGGATGGGGTTTTCATTCAGTACTTC CASSRDGVFIQYF
. TRBJ1-6 TRBD1 TRBV9 TGTGCCAGCAGCGCCCAACAGGGGGCAACATCACCCCTCCACTTT CASSAQQGATSPLHF
once TRBJ2-7 . TRBV7-9 TGTGCCAGCAGCTTAGCGGGGGCGAATCCCGAGCAGTACTTC CASSLAGANPEQYF
. TRBJ2-7 TRBD1 TRBV18 TGTGCCAGCTCACCCGAGACAGGGTGGATTTACGAGCAGTACTTC CASSPETGWIYEQYF
once TRBJ1-2 TRBD1 TRBV4-1 TGCGCCAGCAGCCAAGGTGGACAGGGTTTATGGGGCTACACCTTC CASSQGGQGLWGYTF
once TRBJ2-3 . TRBV6-5 TGTGCCAGCAGTTACTCGAGGCTTCAAGGCGATACGCAGTATTTT CASSYSRLQGDTQYF
. TRBJ1-1 TRBD1 TRBV6-6 TGTGCCAGCAGGACAGGGGTGGGGACTGAAGCTTTCTTT CASRTGVGTEAFF
. TRBJ2-5 . TRBV7-2 TGTGCCAGCAGCTTACGGTTGTTAGAGACCCAGTACTTC CASSLRLLETQYF
few TRBJ2-7 . TRBV28 TGTGCCAGCACCACCTCCGGGGGCTCCTACGAGCAGTACTTC CASTTSGGSYEQYF
once TRBJ1-4 TRBD1 TRBV7-2 TGTGCCAGCAGCCCCGGGACAGGGATTAATGAAAAACTGTTTTTT CASSPGTGINEKLFF
. TRBJ2-2 . TRBV11-3 TGTGCCAGCAGCTTGGGGCGGAACACCGGGGAGCTGTTTTTT CASSLGRNTGELFF
. TRBJ2-7 TRBD1 TRBV30 TGTGCCTGGAGTTCCGAGTTCCGGGACAGGTCTCAGGGCGAGCAGTACTTC CAWSSEFRDRSQGEQYF
. TRBJ2-1 . TRBV19 TGTGCCAGTAGTATAGCGGGGGATATCTCCTACAATGAGCAGTTCTTC CASSIAGDISYNEQFF
. TRBJ1-5 . TRBV30 TGTGCCTGGAGTGGAGGTAATGATCAGCCCCAGCATTTT CAWSGGNDQPQHF
once TRBJ2-1 TRBD2 TRBV28 TGTGCCAGCAGCCCCGCAAGCGGGGGAACCTACAATGAGCAGTTCTTC CASSPASGGTYNEQFF
. TRBJ2-3 . TRBV12-5 TGTGCTAGTGCCCCCGAGGGGGTTGGGCAGTATTTT CASAPEGVGQYF
few TRBJ1-1 TRBD1 TRBV29-1 TGCAGCGCGGGCGGGACAGAACAGAACACTGAAGCTTTCTTT CSAGGTEQNTEAFF
. TRBJ2-1 TRBD2 TRBV5-1 TGCGCCAGCAGCTTGGGGCTAGCGGTCAATGAGCAGTTCTTC CASSLGLAVNEQFF
. TRBJ2-7 TRBD2 TRBV11-2 TGTGCCAGCAGCTTAGATCGACTAGCGGACTACGAGCAGTACTTC CASSLDRLADYEQYF
. TRBJ2-3 TRBD2 TRBV29-1 TGCAGCGGGATGCCCCAATCTAGCGGGAGACCAGATACGCAGTATTTT CSGMPQSSGRPDTQYF
. TRBJ1-2 TRBD1 TRBV28 TGTGCCAGCAGTTTAAAGGGGGCTGGCTATGGCTACACCTTC CASSLKGAGYGYTF
. TRBJ2-1 TRBD2 TRBV7-9 TGTGCCAGCAGCTTGCCAGCGGGAGGAACCTACAATGAGCAGTTCTTC CASSLPAGGTYNEQFF
few TRBJ1-3 TRBD1 TRBV7-2 TGTGCCAGCAGCCGGGACAGCAGCTCTGGAAACACCATATATTTT CASSRDSSSGNTIYF
few TRBJ2-5 TRBD2 TRBV11-2 TGTGCCAGCAGCCTAGCGGGAGAGGCGGAGACCCAGTACTTC CASSLAGEAETQYF
once TRBJ1-5 . TRBV4-1 TGCGCCAGCAGAGGGCAGGCGCAGGGCCAGCCCCAGCATTTT CASRGQAQGQPQHF
. TRBJ2-3 . TRBV7-9 TGTGCCAGCAGCTTAGGCAACTACGGGGGCACAGATACGCAGTATTTT CASSLGNYGGTDTQYF
. TRBJ1-1 . TRBV19 TGTGCCAGTTCCCCGGGAGGGGGAAACACTGAAGCTTTCTTT CASSPGGGNTEAFF
. TRBJ1-5 TRBD1 TRBV10-3 TGTGCCATTGGACAGGGACGCAATCAGCCCCAGCATTTT CAIGQGRNQPQHF
. TRBJ2-6 . TRBV10-3 TGTGCCATCAGTGTGGGGGGTCAAGCTGGGGCCAACGTCCTGACTTTC CAISVGGQAGANVLTF
. TRBJ2-1 . TRBV25-1 TGTGCCAGCAGTGATAAGCTTAACAATGAGCAGTTCTTC CASSDKLNNEQFF
. TRBJ2-7 TRBD1 TRBV29-1 TGCAGCGTTGAAAGGGCAGGGGGCGCGGGCTACGAGCAGTACTTC CSVERAGGAGYEQYF
many TRBJ1-1 TRBD1 TRBV5-6 TGTGCCAGCAGCTCAACAGGGGGACTGAACACTGAAGCTTTCTTT CASSSTGGLNTEAFF
. TRBJ2-2 . TRBV30 TGTGCCTGGAAGGGAACTAGGAACACCGGGGAGCTGTTTTTT CAWKGTRNTGELFF
. TRBJ2-7 TRBD2 TRBV6-5 TGTGCCAGCAGCCCAACTAGCGGGACAACCTACGAGCAGTACTTC CASSPTSGTTYEQYF
. TRBJ1-1 TRBD1 TRBV29-1 TGCAGCGTTGAAAATCCGGGACAGATCACTGAAGCTTTCTTT CSVENPGQITEAFF
. TRBJ2-3 TRBD2 TRBV28 TGTGCCAGCAGTTTAAGTTCCGCGGGAGATAGTACAGATACGCAGTATTTT CASSLSSAGDSTDTQYF
. TRBJ1-1 . TRBV29-1 TGCAGCGTGGACAGATTGAACACTGAAGCTTTCTTT CSVDRLNTEAFF
. TRBJ1-4 . TRBV7-2 TGTGCCAGCAGCTTAGGGGACACCCATGCAACTAATGAAAAACTGTTTTTT CASSLGDTHATNEKLFF
. TRBJ1-3 . TRBV2 TGTGCCAGCAGTGAGGGAGGGGCCGGTGGAAACACCATATATTTT CASSEGGAGGNTIYF
. TRBJ1-5 . TRBV27 TGTGCCAGCAGTTTAGAGGGGGACGGTCAGCCCCAGCATTTT CASSLEGDGQPQHF
. TRBJ1-1 . TRBV5-4 TGTGCCAGCAGCTTCCCAGCGGGTATAGAGAACACTGAAGCTTTCTTT CASSFPAGIENTEAFF
once TRBJ2-1 . TRBV2 TGTGCCAGCAGTTGGCCGAGGAATGAGCAGTTCTTC CASSWPRNEQFF
once TRBJ2-5 TRBD2 TRBV30 TGTGCCTGGGGGGAGGGGATGGAGGCTGAAGAGACCCAGTACTTC CAWGEGMEAEETQYF
once TRBJ2-5 TRBD2 TRBV14 TGTGCCAGCAGCCAAGTGGGAGGGCGTTTAGAGACCCAGTACTTC CASSQVGGRLETQYF
. TRBJ2-7 . TRBV5-4 TGTGCCAGCAGCTCCAGGGGCAAGACCGAGCAGTACTTC CASSSRGKTEQYF